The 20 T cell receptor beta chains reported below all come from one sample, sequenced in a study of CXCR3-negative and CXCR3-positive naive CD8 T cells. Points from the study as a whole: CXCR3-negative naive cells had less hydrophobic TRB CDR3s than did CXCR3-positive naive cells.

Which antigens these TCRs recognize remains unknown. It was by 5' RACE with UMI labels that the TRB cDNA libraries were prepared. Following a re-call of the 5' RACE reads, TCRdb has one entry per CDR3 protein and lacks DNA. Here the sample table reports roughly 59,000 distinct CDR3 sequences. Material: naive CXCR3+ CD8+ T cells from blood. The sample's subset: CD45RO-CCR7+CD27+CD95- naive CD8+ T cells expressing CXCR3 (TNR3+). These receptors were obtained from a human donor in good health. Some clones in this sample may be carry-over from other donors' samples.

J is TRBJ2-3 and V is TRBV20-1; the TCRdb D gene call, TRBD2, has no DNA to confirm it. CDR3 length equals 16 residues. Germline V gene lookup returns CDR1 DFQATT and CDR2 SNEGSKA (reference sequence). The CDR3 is CSARPPRLAATDTQYF.

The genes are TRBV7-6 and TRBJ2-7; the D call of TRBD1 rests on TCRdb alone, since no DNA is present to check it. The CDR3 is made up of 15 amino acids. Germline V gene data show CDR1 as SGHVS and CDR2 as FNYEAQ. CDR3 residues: CASSLAIGTGYEQYF. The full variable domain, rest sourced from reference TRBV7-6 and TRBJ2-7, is GAGVSQSPRYKVTKRGQDVALRCDPISGHVSLYWYRQALGQGPEFLTYFNYEAQQDKSGLPNDRFSAERPEGSISTLTIQRTEQRDSAMYRCASSLAIGTGYEQYFGPGTRLTVT.

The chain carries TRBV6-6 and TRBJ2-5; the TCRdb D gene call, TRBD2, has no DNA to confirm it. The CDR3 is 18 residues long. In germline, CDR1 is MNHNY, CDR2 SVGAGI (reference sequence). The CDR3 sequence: CASTSTPPAGGEQETQYF.

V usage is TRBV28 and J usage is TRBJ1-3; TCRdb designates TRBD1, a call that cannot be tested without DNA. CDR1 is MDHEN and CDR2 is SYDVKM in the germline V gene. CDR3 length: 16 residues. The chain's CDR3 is CASAIRQGEGGNTIYF.

The CDR3 region is CASSYLNTGELFF. The rearrangement links TRBV6-5 to TRBJ2-2. The CDR3 has 13 residues. CDR1 MNHEY and CDR2 SVGAGI come from the germline V gene.

The CDR3 sequence is CASTSLETGSYGYTF. The chain has TRBV12-3 or TRBV12-4 and TRBJ1-2; TCRdb lists TRBD1, though no DNA is available to test this call. The CDR3 is 15 amino acids.

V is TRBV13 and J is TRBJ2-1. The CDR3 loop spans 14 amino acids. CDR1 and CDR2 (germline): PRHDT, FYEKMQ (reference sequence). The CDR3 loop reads CASSPGNSYNEQFF.

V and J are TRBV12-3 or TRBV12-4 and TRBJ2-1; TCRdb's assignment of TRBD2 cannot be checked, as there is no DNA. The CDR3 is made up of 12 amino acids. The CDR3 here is CASSLESLEVLF.

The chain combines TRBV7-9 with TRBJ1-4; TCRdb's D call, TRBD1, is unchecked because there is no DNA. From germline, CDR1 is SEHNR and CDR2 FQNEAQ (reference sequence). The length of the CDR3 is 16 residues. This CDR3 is CASSPTPGGRMEKLFF.

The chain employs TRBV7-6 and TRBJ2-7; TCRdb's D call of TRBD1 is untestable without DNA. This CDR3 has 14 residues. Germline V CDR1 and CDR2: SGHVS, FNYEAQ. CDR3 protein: CASSLGGAVDEQYF.

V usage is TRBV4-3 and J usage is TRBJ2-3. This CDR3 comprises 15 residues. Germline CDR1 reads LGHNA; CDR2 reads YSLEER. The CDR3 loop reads CASSHDGTASDTQYF.

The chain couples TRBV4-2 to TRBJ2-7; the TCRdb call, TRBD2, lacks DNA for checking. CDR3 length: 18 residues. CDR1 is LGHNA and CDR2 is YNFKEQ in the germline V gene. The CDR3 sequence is CASSQGGLAVTNSYEQYF.

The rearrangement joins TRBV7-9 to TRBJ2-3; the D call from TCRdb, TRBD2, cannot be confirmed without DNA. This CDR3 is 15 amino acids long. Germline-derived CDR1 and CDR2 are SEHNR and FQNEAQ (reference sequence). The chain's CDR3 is CASSPLLAGTDTQYF.

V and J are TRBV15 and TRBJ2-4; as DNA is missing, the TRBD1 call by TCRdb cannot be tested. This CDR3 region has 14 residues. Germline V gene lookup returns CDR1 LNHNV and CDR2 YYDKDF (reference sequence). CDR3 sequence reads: CATSRAGDQNIQYF.

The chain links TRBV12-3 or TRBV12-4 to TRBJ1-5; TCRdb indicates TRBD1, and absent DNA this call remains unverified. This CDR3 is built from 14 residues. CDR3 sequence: CASNVGGAAQPQHF.

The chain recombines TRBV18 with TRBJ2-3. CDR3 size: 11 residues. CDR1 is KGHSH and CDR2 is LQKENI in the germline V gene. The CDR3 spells CASSITDTQYF.

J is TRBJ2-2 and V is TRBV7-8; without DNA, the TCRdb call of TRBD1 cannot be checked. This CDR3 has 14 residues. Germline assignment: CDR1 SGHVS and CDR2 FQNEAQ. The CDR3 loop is CASSQGQGIGELFF.

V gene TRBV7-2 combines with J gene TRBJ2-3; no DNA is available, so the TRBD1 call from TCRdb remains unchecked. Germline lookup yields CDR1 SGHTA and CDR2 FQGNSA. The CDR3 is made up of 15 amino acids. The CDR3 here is CASSPLHSAGDTQYF. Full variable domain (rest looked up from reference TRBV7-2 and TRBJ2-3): GAGVSQSPSNKVTEKGKDVELRCDPISGHTALYWYRQSLGQGLEFLIYFQGNSAPDKSGLPSDRFSAERTGGSVSTLTIQRTQQEDSAVYLCASSPLHSAGDTQYFGPGTRLTVL.

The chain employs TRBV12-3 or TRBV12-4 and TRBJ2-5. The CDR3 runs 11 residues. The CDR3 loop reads CASSLSETQYF.

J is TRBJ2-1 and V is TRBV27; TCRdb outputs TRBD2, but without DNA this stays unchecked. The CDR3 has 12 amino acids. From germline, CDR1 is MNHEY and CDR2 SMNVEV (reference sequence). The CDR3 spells CASTQIGTRKIF.